The 25 T cell receptor beta chains reported below all come from one sample, sequenced in a study of OX40 agonist ivuxolimab in advanced cancers. Libraries were prepared by immunoSEQ multiplex PCR; TCRdb keeps only in-frame clonotypes and omits some of them. Here the sample spans approximately 6,500 clones, about 76% being singletons. The specimen comprised CD4+ or CD8+ T cells sorted from blood, sampled in a trial of the OX40 agonist ivuxolimab. All receptors derive from an adult with an advanced solid tumor such as melanoma, head and neck, liver or kidney cancer.

The J gene is TRBJ1-2, the V gene TRBV7-9, with 9 positions matching TRBD1. Germline V gene data show CDR1 as SEHNR and CDR2 as FQNEAQ (reference sequence). V shed 5 bases and J 14 bases; nucleotides not matched to a gene: 15. The CDR3 has 14 amino acids. The CDR3 DNA reads TGTGCCAGCAGCGGGAGAGGACAGGGGATACGGCTAACCTTC. Translation gives CASSGRGQGIRLTF.

The J gene is TRBJ1-4, the V gene TRBV6-6, with D uncertain. This CDR3 comprises 13 residues. The V end lost 2 bases, the J end lost 4 bases, and 5 bases lay between the germline ends. Germline assignment: CDR1 MNHNY and CDR2 SVGAGI (reference sequence). The CDR3 is CASSYELNEKLFF. CDR3 nucleotides: TGTGCCAGCAGTTACGAGCTTAATGAAAAACTGTTTTTT.

This chain uses TRBV9 with TRBJ2-1; perhaps TRBD2 as D (5 bases). Germline CDR1 and CDR2: SGDLS and YYNGEE. The CDR3 is made up of 17 amino acids. The ends were cut back, 0 bases at V and 5 bases at J, with 18 bases in the middle. The CDR3 reads CASSVGLVGSSDNEQFF. Written as DNA, the CDR3 is TGTGCCAGCAGCGTAGGGCTCGTGGGGAGTAGTGACAATGAGCAGTTCTTC. Variable domain in full (rest from reference TRBV9 and TRBJ2-1): DSGVTQTPKHLITATGQRVTLRCSPRSGDLSVYWYQQSLDQGLQFLIQYYNGEERAKGNILERFSAQQFPDLHSELNLSSLELGDSALYFCASSVGLVGSSDNEQFFGPGTRLTVL.

This chain uses TRBV28 with TRBJ2-3; maybe TRBD1 (8 bases). This CDR3 has 15 amino acids. Per the germline V gene, CDR1 is MDHEN and CDR2 is SYDVKM. Deletions cut 5 bases from V and 3 bases from J, with 15 bases between. The DNA for the CDR3 is TGTGCCAGCAGTCCTGACAGGGGACTAACAGATACGCAGTATTTT. It is translated as CASSPDRGLTDTQYF.

The CDR3 sequence: CASSLARTGSTDTQYF. Here the CDR3 DNA reads TGTGCCAGCAGCTTGGCCAGGACAGGGTCGACAGATACGCAGTATTTT. The chain carries TRBV5-6 and TRBJ2-3; 8 nucleotides align to TRBD1. Germline lookup yields CDR1 SGHDT and CDR2 YYEEEE. The trim removed 0 bases at V and 3 bases at J, leaving 6 bases unmatched. This CDR3 is 16 amino acids long.

In this sample, this clone is medium-sized. The rearrangement uses TRBV29-1 and TRBJ2-3; D call uncertain. Germline lookup yields CDR1 SQVTM and CDR2 ANQGSEA. V lost 8 bases to trimming and J lost 5 bases, with 11 bases between them. The CDR3 covers 11 residues. CDR3 region: CSSRVGDTQYF. In DNA form, the CDR3 reads TGCAGCTCCCGGGTGGGAGATACGCAGTATTTT.

This clone was found a few times. This sequence joins TRBV9 and TRBJ2-3, with 10 bases fitting TRBD2. CDR3 length: 16 residues. The V and J ends lost 4 bases and 0 bases, in that order; junction bases with no gene match: 5. CDR1 is SGDLS, CDR2 YYNGEE, per germline. CDR3 sequence reads: CASSFLAGASTDTQYF. DNA for the CDR3: TGTGCCAGCAGCTTCCTAGCGGGGGCTAGCACAGATACGCAGTATTTT.

The chain couples TRBV27 to TRBJ2-3; 7 positions agree with TRBD1. CDR3 size: 14 residues. The germline CDR1 and CDR2 sequences are MNHEY and SMNVEV (reference sequence). V gave up 2 bases and J gave up 3 bases; unmatched junction bases: 2. CDR3 DNA sequence: TGTGCCAGCAGTTTACAGGGGGTAACAGATACGCAGTATTTT. Its translation: CASSLQGVTDTQYF.

The rearrangement joins TRBV6-5 to TRBJ1-2, with 7 bases that match TRBD1. The CDR3 covers 13 residues. The ends lost 0 bases at V and 7 bases at J; junction bases unmatched: 2. Per the germline V gene, CDR1 is MNHEY and CDR2 is SVGAGI. The CDR3 reads CASSYSKGAGYTF. CDR3 nucleotide sequence: TGTGCCAGCAGTTACTCGAAGGGGGCTGGCTACACCTTC.

As concerns this clone: The junction departs from germline at one end; a sequencing error may be responsible. Other DNA sequences in the sample encode the same CDR3. The gene calls are TRBV18 and TRBJ2-7, with D perhaps matching TRBD1 or TRBD2 (6 bases each). This CDR3 contains 13 residues. Germline V gives CDR1 KGHSH, CDR2 LQKENI. DNA for the CDR3: TGTGCCAGCTCGCAGGGGACTTCCTACGAACAGTACTTC. Translated, it gives CASSQGTSYEQYF.

The chain couples TRBV27 to TRBJ2-2; weak D call: TRBD2 (5 bases). CDR3 length: 15 residues. The germline V gene encodes CDR1 MNHEY and CDR2 SMNVEV (reference sequence). V gave up 3 bases and J gave up 4 bases, with 12 bases separating them. The CDR3 DNA reads as TGTGCCAGCAGTTTCCGGCTAGCCGTCACCGGGGAGCTGTTTTTT. Translation: CASSFRLAVTGELFF.

The chain has TRBV4-1 and TRBJ2-2; D perhaps matches TRBD1 (6 bases). Trimming shortened V by 0 bases and J by 2 bases, and 16 bases separated the two germline ends. The germline V gene encodes CDR1 MGHRA and CDR2 YSYEKL. The CDR3 length is 18 residues. The CDR3 DNA sequence: TGCGCCAGCAGCCAAGAGGATCTCAGGGGTTTAAACACCGGGGAGCTGTTTTTT. Its protein product is CASSQEDLRGLNTGELFF.

The genes are TRBV7-9 and TRBJ2-1; no clear D gene. The germline CDR1 and CDR2 sequences are SEHNR and FQNEAQ (reference sequence). This CDR3 comprises 15 residues. Deletions cut 5 bases from V and 2 bases from J, with 13 bases between. This CDR3 is CASSPEYNTYNEQFF. The CDR3 DNA is TGTGCCAGCAGCCCCGAGTACAATACCTACAATGAGCAGTTCTTC.

As DNA, the CDR3 is TGTGCCAGCAGTACCCTGAGGGCCCACGGGGGATCCTACGAGCAGTACTTC. This encodes CASSTLRAHGGSYEQYF. The chain is built from TRBV28 and TRBJ2-7, with D possibly being TRBD2 (6 bases). The V gene lost 5 bases and the J gene lost 1 base, with 21 bases spanning the gap. The CDR3 totals 17 residues. Germline values: CDR1 MDHEN, CDR2 SYDVKM. Full variable domain (rest looked up from reference TRBV28 and TRBJ2-7): DVKVTQSSRYLVKRTGEKVFLECVQDMDHENMFWYRQDPGLGLRLIYFSYDVKMKEKGDIPEGYSVSREKKERFSLILESASTNQTSMYLCASSTLRAHGGSYEQYFGPGTRLTVT.

The chain is built from TRBV6-5 and TRBJ1-2, with D perhaps TRBD1 (5 bases). This CDR3 has 13 residues. The germline V gene has CDR1 MNHEY and CDR2 SVGAGI. V was clipped by 2 bases and J by 5 bases, with 9 bases between them. The CDR3 spells CASSYEGRYGYTF. The CDR3 DNA sequence: TGTGCCAGCAGTTACGAGGGGAGGTATGGCTACACCTTC.

The chain carries TRBV25-1 and TRBJ1-2, with TRBD1 identical over 7 bases. With V trimmed by 1 base and J by 5 bases, 7 bases remained unmatched. The CDR3 runs 15 residues. CDR1 is MGHDK and CDR2 is SYGVNS in the germline V gene. The CDR3 here is CASSELTGAGYGYTF. The CDR3 DNA reads TGTGCCAGCAGTGAATTAACAGGGGCAGGGTATGGCTACACCTTC.

This rearrangement joins TRBV7-8 to TRBJ2-7, with D unclear. There are 13 residues in the CDR3. Germline V gives CDR1 SGHVS, CDR2 FQNEAQ. Trimming took off 1 base at V and 3 bases at J, with 7 bases between the two ends. CDR3 DNA sequence: TGTGCCAGCAGCTTAGAACTCCACTACGAGCAGTACTTC. Translating gives CASSLELHYEQYF. Variable domain in full (rest from reference TRBV7-8 and TRBJ2-7): GAGVSQSPRYKVAKRGQDVALRCDPISGHVSLFWYQQALGQGPEFLTYFQNEAQLDKSGLPSDRFFAERPEGSVSTLKIQRTQQEDSAVYLCASSLELHYEQYFGPGTRLTVT.

The rearrangement joins TRBV5-6 to TRBJ1-1, with 8 positions matching TRBD1. V lost 4 bases, J lost 4 bases, and 12 bases stayed unmatched. Germline V lookup: CDR1 SGHDT, CDR2 YYEEEE. This CDR3 contains 16 residues. The CDR3: CASSTAGGVWSTEAFF. CDR3 nucleotides: TGTGCCAGCAGCACAGCAGGGGGCGTTTGGAGCACTGAAGCTTTCTTT. The full variable domain, completed using reference TRBV5-6 and TRBJ1-1, is DAGVTQSPTHLIKTRGQQVTLRCSPKSGHDTVSWYQQALGQGPQFIFQYYEEEERQRGNFPDRFSGHQFPNYSSELNVNALLLGDSALYLCASSTAGGVWSTEAFFGQGTRLTVV.

This chain joins TRBV2 and TRBJ1-5; maybe TRBD1 (6 bases). This CDR3 spans 15 amino acids. Between the trimmed V and J ends, which lost 6 bases and 5 bases, there was a span of 17 bases. Per germline, CDR1 SNHLY and CDR2 FYNNEI. DNA of the CDR3: TGTGCCAGCAGAGACGCACAGGGTGGGCATCAGCCCCAGCATTTT. Its translation is CASRDAQGGHQPQHF.

This chain links TRBV27 with TRBJ2-1, with 8 bases lining up with TRBD2. This CDR3 region has 14 residues. V lost 0 bases, J lost 9 bases, and 4 bases stayed unmatched. Looked up from germline, CDR1 is MNHEY and CDR2 is SMNVEV (reference sequence). The CDR3 is CASSLSALAGEQFF. The CDR3 nucleotides read TGTGCCAGCAGTTTATCAGCGCTAGCGGGTGAGCAGTTCTTC.

The chain combines TRBV11-2 with TRBJ2-7, with D perhaps matching TRBD1 or TRBD2 (5 bases each). Germline CDR1 reads SGHAT; CDR2 reads FQNNGV. The CDR3 is made up of 14 amino acids. Between the trimmed V and J ends, which lost 3 bases and 1 base, there was a span of 10 bases. The CDR3 coding sequence is TGTGCCAGCAGCTTGGGACGGAATTCCTACGAGCAGTACTTC. This gives the protein CASSLGRNSYEQYF.

This sequence joins TRBV5-5 and TRBJ2-2; D uncertain. Trimming took off 0 bases at V and 5 bases at J, with 11 bases between the two ends. CDR1 is SGHKS and CDR2 is YYEKEE in the germline V gene (reference sequence). CDR3 length: 15 amino acids. The CDR3 bases are TGTGCCAGCAGCTTGGAGGGATTTTTGACCGGGGAGCTGTTTTTT. This gives the protein CASSLEGFLTGELFF.

The chain uses TRBV4-1 and TRBJ2-1; D call uncertain. This CDR3 has 13 residues. Trimming removed 2 bases at V and 4 bases at J, with 6 bases between. Germline CDR1 MGHRA, CDR2 YSYEKL. CDR3 nucleotides: TGCGCCAGCAGCCAACCAACATACAATGAGCAGTTCTTC. Translated, it gives CASSQPTYNEQFF.

DNA of the CDR3: TGCGCCAGCAGCTTGAATCCAACCTACGAGCAGTACTTC. Protein: CASSLNPTYEQYF. J is TRBJ2-7 and V is TRBV5-1; D remains unclear. The germline CDR1 and CDR2 sequences are SGHRS and YFSETQ. The CDR3 sequence is 13 residues long. Trimming pared 1 base from V and 2 bases from J, leaving 7 bases between. Full variable domain (rest looked up from reference TRBV5-1 and TRBJ2-7): KAGVTQTPRYLIKTRGQQVTLSCSPISGHRSVSWYQQTPGQGLQFLFEYFSETQRNKGNFPGRFSGRQFSNSRSEMNVSTLELGDSALYLCASSLNPTYEQYFGPGTRLTVT.

This chain joins TRBV7-8 and TRBJ2-1; possibly TRBD1 or TRBD2 for D (5 bases each). The CDR3 runs 12 residues. The V and J ends lost 1 base and 9 bases respectively, with 7 bases between them. CDR1 is SGHVS, CDR2 FQNEAQ, per germline. The CDR3 nucleotides are TGTGCCAGCAGCTTAGGGGGGAGTGAGCAGTTCTTC. Encoded protein: CASSLGGSEQFF.